This passage covers 14 T cell receptor beta chains from one sample sequenced in a study of early T cells in non-severe SARS-CoV-2 infection. TCRdb called the 5' RACE reads again in MiXCR, with one record for every CDR3 protein. The table shows approximately 100,000 distinct CDR3 sequences, with around 15% occurring only once. Sequenced input: whole blood. The origin of the receptors is an adult who was a healthcare worker with PCR-confirmed SARS-CoV-2 infection or an uninfected control (not recorded which).

V gene TRBV28 combines with J gene TRBJ2-1; 9 nucleotides line up with TRBD1. The length of the CDR3 is 16 residues. The germline CDR1 and CDR2 sequences are MDHEN and SYDVKM. V shed 1 base, J shed 7 bases, and the junction held 8 bases outside the gene matches. This CDR3 reads CASSLFRDRVGNEQFF. DNA of the CDR3: TGTGCCAGCAGTTTATTCCGGGACAGGGTGGGGAATGAGCAGTTCTTC.

This clonotype was seen more than once but under ten times. The rearrangement joins TRBV11-2 to TRBJ2-2; 7 positions agree with TRBD1. Trimming at V came to 5 bases and at J to 4 bases, leaving 10 bases not matched to a gene. Germline V gene sequence: CDR1 SGHAT, CDR2 FQNNGV. The CDR3 covers 16 residues. The CDR3 DNA reads as TGTGCCAGCAGCGCCAACACAGGGGCTGCCACCGGGGAGCTGTTTTTT. Translating it yields CASSANTGAATGELFF.

The rearrangement joins TRBV29-1 to TRBJ2-7; a weak D match, TRBD2 (7 bases). The CDR3 extends over 14 amino acids. Germline V lookup: CDR1 SQVTM, CDR2 ANQGSEA. V lost 7 bases and J 5 bases, leaving 21 bases between the germline ends. The CDR3: CSGIHAGGLDEQYF. The CDR3 DNA is TGCAGCGGTATACATGCCGGGGGGCTGGACGAGCAGTACTTC.

On this clonotype itself: A read error may produce the germline difference seen at one junction end. The chain joins TRBV28 to TRBJ2-7; possibly TRBD1 for D (5 bases). CDR3 length: 12 amino acids. Germline CDR1 MDHEN, CDR2 SYDVKM. CDR3 loop: CASSLFGRAPNF. The CDR3 DNA sequence: TGTGCCAGCAGTTTATTCGGCAGGGCCCCGAACTTC.

This clonotype has ten or more counts. The gene calls are TRBV7-2 and TRBJ1-6; 12 nucleotides align to TRBD1. This CDR3 is built from 16 residues. Germline trimming cut 4 bases from V and 14 bases from J; bases unmatched to any gene: 12. In germline, CDR1 is SGHTA, CDR2 FQGNSA. The CDR3 region has the DNA TGTGCCAGCAGCTCGGCCGGGACAGGGGGCGTTGGGACCCTCCACTTT. Its protein is CASSSAGTGGVGTLHF.

This clonotype was observed at least ten times. The DNA of the CDR3 is TGTGCCAGCAGCCGACAGGGGGGCCGATCGGCAGATACGCAGTATTTT. Its translation is CASSRQGGRSADTQYF. This sequence joins TRBV14 and TRBJ2-3; 9 bases are a match to TRBD1. Germline V gene lookup returns CDR1 SGHDN and CDR2 FVKESK. The V gene end was trimmed by 4 bases and the J gene end by 4 bases; junction bases not matched to a gene: 9. CDR3 length equals 16 residues. The variable domain in full, completed from reference TRBV14 and TRBJ2-3, reads EAGVTQFPSHSVIEKGQTVTLRCDPISGHDNLYWYRRVMGKEIKFLLHFVKESKQDESGMPNNRFLAERTGGTYSTLKVQPAELEDSGVYFCASSRQGGRSADTQYFGPGTRLTVL.

The chain is built from TRBV9 and TRBJ2-7; 12 bases fit TRBD2. V gave up 2 bases and J gave up 2 bases; unmatched junction bases: 2. The germline CDR1 and CDR2 sequences are SGDLS and YYNGEE. This CDR3 has 15 residues. The CDR3 reads CASSVGLAGPYEQYF. In nucleotides, the CDR3 is TGTGCCAGCAGCGTCGGACTAGCGGGGCCCTACGAGCAGTACTTC.

This clonotype appeared many times. The rearrangement links TRBV29-1 to TRBJ2-7, with D perhaps being TRBD1 or TRBD2 (5 bases each). Germline CDR1 and CDR2: SQVTM and ANQGSEA. Between the trimmed V and J ends, which lost 6 bases and 2 bases, there was a span of 14 bases. The CDR3 is 13 amino acids. The CDR3 sequence: CSVKAADTYEQYF. The CDR3 DNA reads TGCAGCGTCAAGGCAGCGGACACCTACGAGCAGTACTTC.

The rearrangement joins TRBV10-3 to TRBJ2-3; D gene uncertain. V lost 6 bases to trimming and J lost 0 bases, with 7 bases between them. The CDR3 spans 13 residues. The germline CDR1 and CDR2 sequences are ENHRY and SYGVKD. CDR3 coding DNA: TGTGCCATCAGATCATGGAGCACAGATACGCAGTATTTT. Protein: CAIRSWSTDTQYF.

This clonotype was observed many times. The chain uses TRBV6-1 and TRBJ2-7; D call uncertain. The V and J ends lost 10 bases and 2 bases respectively, with 9 bases between them. Germline assignment: CDR1 MNHNS and CDR2 SASEGT. This CDR3 has 11 amino acids. The CDR3 sequence is CAILLAYEQYF. The CDR3 DNA reads as TGTGCCATCCTCCTTGCCTACGAGCAGTACTTC.

This clonotype has a count of ten or more. V usage is TRBV7-2 and J usage is TRBJ1-6; perhaps TRBD1 as D (5 bases). The V gene's germline CDR1 is SGHTA and CDR2 FQGNSA. CDR3 size: 16 residues. Trimming stripped 2 bases from V and 10 bases from J, with 18 bases between. The CDR3 loop reads CASSLSWGRALSPLHF. CDR3 DNA: TGTGCCAGCAGCTTATCCTGGGGCAGGGCGTTGTCACCCCTCCACTTT.

This clonotype was observed a few times. The chain recombines TRBV4-2 with TRBJ2-1; 12 bases are a match to TRBD2. Trimming at V came to 0 bases and at J to 5 bases, leaving 17 bases not matched to a gene. The CDR3 is made up of 21 amino acids. Germline CDR1 LGHNA, CDR2 YNFKEQ. The CDR3 DNA follows: TGTGCCAGCAGCCAAGATCTTGGGCTAGCGGGGGGGTCACGGGTCCACAATGAGCAGTTCTTC. Protein product: CASSQDLGLAGGSRVHNEQFF.

This clonotype has a handful of counts. The chain employs TRBV19 and TRBJ2-1; no firm D call. The CDR3 length is 15 residues. Germline V lookup: CDR1 LNHDA, CDR2 SQIVND (reference sequence). V lost 6 bases and J lost 0, with 12 bases in between. The CDR3 here is CASSPSRSSYNEQFF. CDR3 DNA sequence: TGTGCCAGTAGCCCATCACGAAGCTCCTACAATGAGCAGTTCTTC.

J is TRBJ2-1 and V is TRBV9; D is perhaps TRBD2 (6 bases). Germline CDR1 SGDLS, CDR2 YYNGEE. The ends were cut back, 0 bases at V and 8 bases at J, with 9 bases in the middle. The CDR3 loop spans 13 amino acids. CDR3 in amino acids: CASSVAPSDEQFF. CDR3 coding DNA: TGTGCCAGCAGCGTAGCTCCTAGCGATGAGCAGTTCTTC.